A selection of T cell receptor beta chains follows, all from one sample in a study of technical replicates of blood from a handful of donors. Assay used: immunoSEQ multiplex PCR; TCRdb lists only in-frame clones, some missing. The sample yields some 70,000 clones, about 97% seen once. The material sequenced was T cells isolated from PBMCs. The receptors derive from a human donor in good health. Both conserved end residues are part of each CDR3. Part of the rows lack a size; the others show once, few, many or a class for expanded clones.

J: TRBJ2-1
length: 15
V: TRBV19
size: once
CDR3: CASSTTRNSYNEQFF

J: TRBJ2-7
length: 13
V: TRBV10-1
size: NA
CDR3: CASRTGSSYEQYF

J: TRBJ2-1
length: 17
V: TRBV4-3
size: NA
CDR3: CASSRSSGSVSYNEQFF

J: TRBJ2-3
length: 15
V: TRBV27
size: NA
CDR3: CASSRREGPTDTQYF

J: TRBJ2-7
length: 12
V: TRBV29-1
size: NA
CDR3: CSVLQTSYEQYF

J: TRBJ2-1
length: 13
V: TRBV6-1
size: NA
CDR3: CASSEGGRNEQFF

J: TRBJ1-5
length: 14
V: TRBV19
size: NA
CDR3: CASSIGDTNQPQHF

J: TRBJ2-1
length: 15
V: TRBV9
size: NA
CDR3: CASSVGGNLYNEQFF

J: TRBJ2-2
length: 13
V: TRBV4-3
size: NA
CDR3: CASSQVGTGELFF

J: TRBJ1-5
length: 14
V: TRBV28
size: NA
CDR3: CASSSRQGDQPQHF

J: TRBJ2-1
length: 14
V: TRBV28
size: NA
CDR3: CASRPGQGLNEQFF

J: TRBJ2-3
length: 18
V: TRBV28
size: NA
CDR3: CASSLFGLRGASSDTQYF

J: TRBJ2-3
length: 13
V: TRBV10-1
size: NA
CDR3: CASSGQNTDTQYF

J: TRBJ1-1
length: 13
V: TRBV6-1
size: NA
CDR3: CASSDLTGFEAFF

J: TRBJ2-7
length: 11
V: TRBV28
size: NA
CDR3: CASSFSYEQYF

J: TRBJ2-1
length: 15
V: TRBV4-1
size: NA
CDR3: CASSHSGGEGNEQFF

J: TRBJ1-1
length: 12
V: TRBV6-5
size: NA
CDR3: CASSSRDTEAFF

J: TRBJ2-7
length: 13
V: TRBV29-1
size: NA
CDR3: CSVFRDSFYEQYF

J: TRBJ2-3
length: 14
V: TRBV11-3
size: NA
CDR3: CASSLSLAPDTQYF

J: TRBJ2-7
length: 12
V: TRBV19
size: NA
CDR3: CASTGNMYEQYF

J: TRBJ2-3
length: 15
V: TRBV11-3
size: NA
CDR3: CASSLLAGGTDTQYF

J: TRBJ2-7
length: 15
V: TRBV5-1
size: NA
CDR3: CASSLGTGKFYEQYF

J: TRBJ2-7
length: 14
V: TRBV14
size: once
CDR3: CASSRRTGGWEQYF

J: TRBJ2-1
length: 15
V: TRBV25-1
size: NA
CDR3: CASSEGRGSYNEQFF